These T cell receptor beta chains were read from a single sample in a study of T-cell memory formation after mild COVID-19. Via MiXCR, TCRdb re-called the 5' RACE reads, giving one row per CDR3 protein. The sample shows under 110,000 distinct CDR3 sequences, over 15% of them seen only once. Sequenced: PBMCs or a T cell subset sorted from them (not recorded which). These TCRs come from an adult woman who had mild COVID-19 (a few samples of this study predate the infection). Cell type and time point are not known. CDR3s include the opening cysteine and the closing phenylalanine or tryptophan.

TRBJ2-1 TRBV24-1 CATSEGRSYNEQFF
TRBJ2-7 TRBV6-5 CASSSGAYEQYF
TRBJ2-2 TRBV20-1 CSASSSDTGELFF
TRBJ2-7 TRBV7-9 CASSLVESSYEQYF
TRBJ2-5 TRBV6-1 CASSVKVVLPQETQYF
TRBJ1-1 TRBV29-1 CSVETNTEAFF
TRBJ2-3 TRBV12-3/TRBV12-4 CASSPAGDTQYF
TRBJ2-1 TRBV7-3 CASSLVPTGSNEQFF
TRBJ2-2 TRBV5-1 CASNGDNGELFF
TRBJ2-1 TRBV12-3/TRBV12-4 CASRGTARGFNEQFF
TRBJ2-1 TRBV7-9 CASRRAGADEQFF
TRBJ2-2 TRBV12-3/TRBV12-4 CASNAAGELFF
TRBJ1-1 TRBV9 CASSTGTEAFF
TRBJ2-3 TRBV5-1 CASSLNGEITDTQYF
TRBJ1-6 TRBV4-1 CASSRAGQASSPLHF